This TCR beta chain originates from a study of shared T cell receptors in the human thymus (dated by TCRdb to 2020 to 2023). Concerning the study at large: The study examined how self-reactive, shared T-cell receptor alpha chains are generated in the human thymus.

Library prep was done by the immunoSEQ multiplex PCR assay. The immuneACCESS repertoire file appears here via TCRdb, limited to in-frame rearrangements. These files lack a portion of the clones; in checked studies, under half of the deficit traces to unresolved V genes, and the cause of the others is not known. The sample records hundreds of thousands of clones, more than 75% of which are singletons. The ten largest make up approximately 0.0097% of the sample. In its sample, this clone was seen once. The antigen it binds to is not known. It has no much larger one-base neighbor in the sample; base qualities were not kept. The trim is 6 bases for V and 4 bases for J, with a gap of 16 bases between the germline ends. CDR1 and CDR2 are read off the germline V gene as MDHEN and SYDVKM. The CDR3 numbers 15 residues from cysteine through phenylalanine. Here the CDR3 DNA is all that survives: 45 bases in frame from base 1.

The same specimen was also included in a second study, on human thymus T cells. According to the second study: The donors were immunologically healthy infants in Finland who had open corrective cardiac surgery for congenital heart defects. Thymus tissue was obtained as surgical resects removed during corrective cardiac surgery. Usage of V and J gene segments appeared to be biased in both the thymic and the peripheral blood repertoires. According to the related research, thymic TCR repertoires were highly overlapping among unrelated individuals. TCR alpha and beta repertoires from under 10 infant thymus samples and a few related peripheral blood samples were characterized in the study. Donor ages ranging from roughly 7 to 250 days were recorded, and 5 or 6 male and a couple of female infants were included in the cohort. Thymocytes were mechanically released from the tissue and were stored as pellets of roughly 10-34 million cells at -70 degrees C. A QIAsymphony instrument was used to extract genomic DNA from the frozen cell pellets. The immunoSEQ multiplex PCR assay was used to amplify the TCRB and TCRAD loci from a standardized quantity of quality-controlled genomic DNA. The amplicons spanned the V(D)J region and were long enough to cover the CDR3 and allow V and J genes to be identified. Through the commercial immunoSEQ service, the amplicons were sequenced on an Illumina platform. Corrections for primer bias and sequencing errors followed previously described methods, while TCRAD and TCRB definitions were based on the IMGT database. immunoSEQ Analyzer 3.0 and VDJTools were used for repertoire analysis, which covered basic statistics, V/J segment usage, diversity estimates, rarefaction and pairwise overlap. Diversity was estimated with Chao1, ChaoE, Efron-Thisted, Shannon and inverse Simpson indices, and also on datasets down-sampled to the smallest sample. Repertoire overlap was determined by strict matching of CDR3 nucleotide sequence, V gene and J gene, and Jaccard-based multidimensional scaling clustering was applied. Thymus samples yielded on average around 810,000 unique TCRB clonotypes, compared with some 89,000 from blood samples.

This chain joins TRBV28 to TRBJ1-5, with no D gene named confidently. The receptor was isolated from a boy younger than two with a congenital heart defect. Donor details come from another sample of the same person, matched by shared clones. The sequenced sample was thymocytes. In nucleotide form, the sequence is TGTGCCAGCAGGGTTCGGACTGGGAAAAATCAGCCCCAGCATTTT. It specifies CASRVRTGKNQPQHF.